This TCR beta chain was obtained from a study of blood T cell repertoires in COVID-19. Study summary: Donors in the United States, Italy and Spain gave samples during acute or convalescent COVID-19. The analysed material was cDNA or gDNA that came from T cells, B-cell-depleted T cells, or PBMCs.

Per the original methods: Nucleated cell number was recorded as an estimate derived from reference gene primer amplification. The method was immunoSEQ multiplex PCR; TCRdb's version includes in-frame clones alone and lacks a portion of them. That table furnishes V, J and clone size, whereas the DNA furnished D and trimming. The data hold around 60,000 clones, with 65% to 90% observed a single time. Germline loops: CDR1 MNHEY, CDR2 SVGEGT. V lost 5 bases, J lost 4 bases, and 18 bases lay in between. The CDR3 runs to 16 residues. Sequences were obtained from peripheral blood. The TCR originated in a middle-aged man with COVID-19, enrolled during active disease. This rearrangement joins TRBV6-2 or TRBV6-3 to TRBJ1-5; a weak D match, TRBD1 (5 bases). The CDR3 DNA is TGTGCCAGCAGTCTCGGTCTACGACCAGGGAATCAGCCCCAGCATTTT. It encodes CASSLGLRPGNQPQHF.